This T cell receptor (beta chain) came from a study of blood T cell repertoires in COVID-19 (TCRdb year 2020). A note on the overall study: Collaborator samples came from the United States, Italy and Spain and covered acute and convalescent phases of COVID-19. The prospective study material was composed of cDNA or gDNA derived from T cells, B-cell-depleted T cells, or PBMCs. The dataset comprised deeply sampled blood TCRbeta repertoires from subjects exposed to, actively infected with, or recovered from COVID-19. The repertoires were released in a freely available public database intended as a resource for research on the immune response to SARS-CoV-2. Samples came from the ongoing ImmuneRACE study (first 160 participants) plus 1,254 subjects from 6 global collaborators. Nearly every sample came with metadata listing a de-identified subject ID, COVID-19 status, age in years and sex. HLA class I and class II types, where available, came from metadata supplied by the sample provider rather than from assay-based typing.

Whole blood was collected in K2EDTA tubes by collaborating institutions according to the institutions' own protocols. For TCRbeta analysis, collaborators shipped samples in one of three forms: frozen whole blood, isolated PBMCs, or DNA extracted from either of those sample types. In the germline V gene, CDR1 corresponds to SGHDT and CDR2 to YYEEEE. V is pared back by 2 bases and J by 7 bases, with 16 bases lying between the germline termini. Counted from cysteine to phenylalanine, this CDR3 has 15 amino acids. Solely the CDR3 DNA is kept, with 45 bases framed from the first base. Comments on this clone: The antigen it binds to is not known. Base qualities are not provided; no much larger clone lies one nucleotide away.

Points the paper makes about the study in general: The quantity of clinical and demographic metadata differed by source and by participant and was supplied without curation.

The immunoSEQ Assay, a bias-controlled multiplex PCR, was used to amplify TCRbeta CDR3 regions from genomic DNA. As for the authors' bioinformatics: Within the assay, amplification of reference gene primers was used to estimate how many nucleated cells each sample contained. Sequence reads were collapsed and filtered to measure the absolute abundance of every unique TCRbeta CDR3 rearrangement. Productive Simpson clonality was computed per sample as the square root of Simpson's diversity index over productive rearrangements. In its TCRdb copy, this immuneACCESS table keeps in-frame sequences only and misses some clones. Where compared with another copy, unresolved V genes explain less than half of these, and the others have no known cause. The D gene and trimming were derived from the DNA, and the V and J assignments and clone size from that table. The sample table lists 150,000 to 200,000 clones, about 75% of them with a count of one. Around 8.9% of the sample comes from the top ten.

This receptor chain uses TRBV5-6 and TRBJ2-1, and the D gene may be TRBD2, 5 bases matching. The clonotype comes from a woman aged 45-60 years with active or convalescent COVID-19. The sequencing input was peripheral blood. The CDR3 region has the sequence CASSFLSGTWNEQFF. The DNA sequence follows: TGTGCCAGCAGCTTTCTGAGCGGAACCTGGAATGAGCAGTTCTTC. The reference TRBV5-6 and TRBJ2-1 proteins fill in what lies around the CDR3, so the full variable domain reads DAGVTQSPTHLIKTRGQQVTLRCSPKSGHDTVSWYQQALGQGPQFIFQYYEEEERQRGNFPDRFSGHQFPNYSSELNVNALLLGDSALYLCASSFLSGTWNEQFFGPGTRLTVL.